This T cell receptor (beta chain) stems from a study of T cells after yellow fever vaccination. Study-wide results and caveats: Although the secondary response was weaker, it peaked faster, at day 5 versus 15. A large majority of primary-vaccination clones showed up again after the booster (approximately 95% CD4, 88% CD8).

The table lists this clonotype with a few counts. Its specificity is not known. This CDR3 contains 17 residues. Germline values: CDR1 LNHNV, CDR2 YYDKDF (reference sequence). Losses at the gene ends were 5 bases for V and 2 bases for J; bases not matched to a gene: 11. TCRdb processed the 5' RACE reads anew with MiXCR; each CDR3 protein has one entry. Here the sample spans hundreds of thousands of distinct CDR3 sequences, more than 9% being singletons. This TCR came from a man aged 18 to 30 who received the YFV17D yellow fever vaccine. V usage is TRBV15 and J usage is TRBJ2-1; 8 bases fit TRBD2. The sample was PBMCs, taken on the day of the first yellow fever vaccination. CDR3 sequence: CATSLEWGTRAYNEQFF. The CDR3 region has the DNA TGTGCCACCAGCCTAGAGTGGGGGACTAGGGCCTACAATGAGCAGTTCTTC.